Following are 15 T cell receptor beta chains from one sample sequenced in a study of T cell responses to AZD1222 COVID-19 vaccine. TCRdb keeps only in-frame clones here, not all; method: immunoSEQ multiplex PCR. The repertoire holds roughly 190,000 clones, with approximately 90% as singletons. The input for sequencing was peripheral blood, taken on day 0 of AZD1222 vaccination. The receptors were sampled from an adult in good health.

The chain recombines TRBV7-2 with TRBJ2-5, with 9 bases identical to TRBD2. Germline loops: CDR1 SGHTA, CDR2 FQGNSA. The CDR3 covers 15 residues. Trimming at V came to 5 bases and at J to 9 bases, leaving 13 bases not matched to a gene. The CDR3 DNA reads TGTGCCAGCAGCCAAAGCGGGGGGCTCAGTGCGGCCCAGTACTTC. Protein sequence: CASSQSGGLSAAQYF.

The chain employs TRBV7-3 and TRBJ1-1; 10 nucleotides align to TRBD1. The CDR3 spans 16 residues. Germline V CDR1 and CDR2: SGHTA, FQGTGA. The V and J ends lost 1 base and 4 bases, in that order; junction bases with no gene match: 6. As DNA, the CDR3 is TGTGCCAGCAGCTTAAGGGGACAGGGGACGAGCACTGAAGCTTTCTTT. It yields the protein CASSLRGQGTSTEAFF. Full variable domain (missing parts from reference TRBV7-3 and TRBJ1-1): GAGVSQTPSNKVTEKGKYVELRCDPISGHTALYWYRQSLGQGPEFLIYFQGTGAADDSGLPNDRFFAVRPEGSVSTLKIQRTERGDSAVYLCASSLRGQGTSTEAFFGQGTRLTVV.

The chain recombines TRBV7-3 with TRBJ1-1; D gene ambiguous. V was trimmed by 2 bases and J by 3 bases, leaving 7 bases between them. The germline CDR1 and CDR2 sequences are SGHTA and FQGTGA. The CDR3 extends over 13 amino acids. The DNA for the CDR3 is TGTGCCAGCAGCTTATTAGGAGACACTGAAGCTTTCTTT. Its translation: CASSLLGDTEAFF.

The V and J genes are TRBV3-1 (or the pseudogene TRBV3-2) and TRBJ2-2; D gene unclear. The V and J ends lost 1 base and 6 bases respectively, with 6 bases between them. The CDR3 length is 13 residues. Germline CDR1 reads LGHDT; CDR2 reads YNNKEL (reference sequence). The CDR3 loop reads CASSQGLAGELFF. CDR3 coding DNA: TGTGCCAGCAGCCAAGGGTTGGCCGGGGAGCTGTTTTTT.

With respect to this clone: One end of the junction varies from germline; a read error may be responsible. This sequence joins TRBV27 and TRBJ1-5, with no clear D. The germline CDR1 and CDR2 sequences are MNHEY and SMNVEV (reference sequence). This CDR3 has 12 amino acids. CDR3 sequence reads: CASSHNNRPQHF. The CDR3 DNA reads TGTGCCAGCAGTCACAACAATCGGCCCCAGCATTTT.

This chain joins TRBV9 and TRBJ2-1; no firm D call. The CDR3 covers 12 residues. From germline, CDR1 is SGDLS and CDR2 YYNGEE. Trimming removed 2 bases from V and 7 bases from J, with 7 bases in between. CDR3 amino acids: CASSVGVNEQFF. CDR3 DNA sequence: TGTGCCAGCAGCGTCGGCGTGAATGAGCAGTTCTTC.

The chain links TRBV7-3 to TRBJ2-1; D is unresolved. The V end lost 0 bases, the J end lost 6 bases, and 18 bases lay between the germline ends. Germline lookup yields CDR1 SGHTA and CDR2 FQGTGA. The CDR3 extends over 17 amino acids. The CDR3 DNA follows: TGTGCCAGCAGCTTAACGTTGGCGCGGACCGCAGCCAATGAGCAGTTCTTC. Residues: CASSLTLARTAANEQFF.

The genes are TRBV13 and TRBJ1-1; D is ambiguous. Trimming removed 6 bases at V and 0 bases at J, with 2 bases between. This CDR3 is built from 11 residues. Germline V gene lookup returns CDR1 PRHDT and CDR2 FYEKMQ (reference sequence). The DNA for the CDR3 is TGTGCCAGCAGAATGAACACTGAAGCTTTCTTT. Protein: CASRMNTEAFF.

This chain links TRBV7-2 with TRBJ1-2; D call uncertain. The CDR3 extends over 14 amino acids. Germline CDR1 and CDR2: SGHTA and FQGNSA. V was trimmed by 5 bases and J by 0 bases, leaving 10 bases between them. CDR3 sequence: CASSRPGPNYGYTF. DNA for the CDR3: TGTGCCAGCAGCCGCCCAGGTCCTAACTATGGCTACACCTTC.

This CDR3 is CASSGTRTGISYEQYF. In DNA, the CDR3 is TGTGCCAGCAGTGGCACCCGGACAGGGATCTCCTACGAGCAGTACTTC. The rearrangement uses TRBV6-1 and TRBJ2-7, with 8 bases that match TRBD1. Germline assignment: CDR1 MNHNS and CDR2 SASEGT. Trimming removed 4 bases from V and 0 bases from J; junction bases left unmatched: 8. The CDR3 covers 16 residues.

The chain uses TRBV5-1 and TRBJ2-3; TRBD2 matches at 8 bases. Germline V lookup: CDR1 SGHRS, CDR2 YFSETQ. This CDR3 has 16 amino acids. J gave up 3 bases and V 0 bases, and 6 bases lay outside the gene matches. DNA for the CDR3: TGCGCCAGCAGCTTGGTTCGCGGGGGGACGACAGATACGCAGTATTTT. Translation: CASSLVRGGTTDTQYF. The full variable domain, its missing parts supplied by reference TRBV5-1 and TRBJ2-3, is KAGVTQTPRYLIKTRGQQVTLSCSPISGHRSVSWYQQTPGQGLQFLFEYFSETQRNKGNFPGRFSGRQFSNSRSEMNVSTLELGDSALYLCASSLVRGGTTDTQYFGPGTRLTVL.

This clone appeared a single time. The CDR3 DNA sequence: TGTGCCAGTAGTATAACCGGGACAGGACTATACAATGAGCAGTTCTTC. Amino acid sequence: CASSITGTGLYNEQFF. V gene TRBV19 combines with J gene TRBJ2-1, with TRBD1 matching 8 bases. CDR3 length: 16 amino acids. The trim removed 2 bases at V and 4 bases at J, leaving 7 bases unmatched. Germline lookup yields CDR1 LNHDA and CDR2 SQIVND (reference sequence).

This chain links TRBV5-1 with TRBJ2-3, with 7 positions matching TRBD2. Germline V gene data show CDR1 as SGHRS and CDR2 as YFSETQ. V lost 8 bases and J lost 10; bases outside the gene matches: 16. The CDR3 contains 14 residues. In DNA form, the CDR3 reads TGCGCCAGTAAGCGGGACGGTTCGTTTGACCCGCAGTATTTT. Encoded protein: CASKRDGSFDPQYF.

This chain links TRBV28 with TRBJ1-2; no clear D. Germline lookup yields CDR1 MDHEN and CDR2 SYDVKM. V dropped 6 bases and J dropped 2 bases, with 7 bases sitting between them. CDR3 length: 12 residues. In nucleotides, the CDR3 is TGTGCCAGCAGCGGTGACAACTATGGCTACACCTTC. Its protein product is CASSGDNYGYTF.

The chain carries TRBV27 and TRBJ2-7, with 8 bases identical to TRBD2. With V trimmed by 5 bases and J by 2 bases, 8 bases remained unmatched. The CDR3 is 15 amino acids. Germline loops: CDR1 MNHEY, CDR2 SMNVEV (reference sequence). The CDR3 DNA sequence: TGTGCCAGCAGTAAGTTGCGGGAGGAAGCCTACGAGCAGTACTTC. This encodes CASSKLREEAYEQYF.